The next 25 T cell receptor beta chains were all read from a single sample in a study of PD-1 blockade in classical Hodgkin lymphoma. Data came from immunoSEQ multiplex PCR; TCRdb stores just in-frame clones and leaves some out. The table records more than 10,000 clones, around 90% of them present only once. Autologous stem cell transplantation was followed by relapse in every patient, and brentuximab vedotin exposure varied. The sequencing here drew on peripheral blood mononuclear cells (PBMCs), taken at baseline. The receptors here all came from a human donor with classical Hodgkin lymphoma.

This sequence joins TRBV19 and TRBJ1-5; D remains unclear. CDR1 is LNHDA and CDR2 is SQIVND in the germline V gene (reference sequence). Trimming shortened V by 2 bases and J by 0 bases, and 8 bases separated the two germline ends. The CDR3 covers 15 residues. DNA for the CDR3: TGTGCCAGTAGTATAAACAGATATAGCAATCAGCCCCAGCATTTT. It yields the protein CASSINRYSNQPQHF.

This chain joins TRBV5-6 and TRBJ2-5; the D is unclear. The CDR3 totals 12 residues. Germline CDR1 and CDR2: SGHDT and YYEEEE. Trimming pared 2 bases from V and 5 bases from J, leaving 7 bases between. The CDR3 DNA reads as TGTGCCAGCAGCTTAGGAGTTGAGACCCAGTACTTC. Amino acid sequence: CASSLGVETQYF.

This sequence joins TRBV18 and TRBJ2-1; TRBD1 is a possible D gene (8 bases). This CDR3 region has 16 residues. Trimming took 3 bases from V and 4 from J, leaving 16 bases between them. The germline gives CDR1 KGHSH, CDR2 LQKENI. Written as DNA, the CDR3 is TGTGCCAGCTCACCCGCGGGGGACAGGCCGTACAATGAGCAGTTCTTC. This gives the protein CASSPAGDRPYNEQFF.

The rearrangement links TRBV28 to TRBJ1-2; a possible D gene is TRBD1 (5 bases). The CDR3 is 15 amino acids. Germline V gene lookup returns CDR1 MDHEN and CDR2 SYDVKM. With 4 bases removed from V and 1 base from J, the gap between germline ends came to 13 bases. The CDR3: CASSSPGGSNYGYTF. CDR3 DNA sequence: TGTGCCAGCAGTTCTCCGGGGGGAAGTAACTATGGCTACACCTTC.

CDR3 amino acids: CASSTGRNEKLFF. As DNA, the CDR3 is TGCGCCAGCAGCACGGGGAGAAATGAAAAACTGTTTTTT. This sequence joins TRBV5-1 and TRBJ1-4; D remains unclear. Germline V gene lookup returns CDR1 SGHRS and CDR2 YFSETQ. The CDR3 contains 13 residues. Trimming shortened V by 4 bases and J by 5 bases, and 9 bases separated the two germline ends. The full variable domain, in which reference TRBV5-1 and TRBJ1-4 provide the parts outside the CDR3, is KAGVTQTPRYLIKTRGQQVTLSCSPISGHRSVSWYQQTPGQGLQFLFEYFSETQRNKGNFPGRFSGRQFSNSRSEMNVSTLELGDSALYLCASSTGRNEKLFFGSGTQLSVL.

This chain links TRBV15 with TRBJ1-2, with D hard to call. CDR1 LNHNV and CDR2 YYDKDF come from the germline V gene (reference sequence). This CDR3 has 16 amino acids. The V end was cut by 0 bases, the J end by 3 bases, with 14 bases between. The CDR3 DNA follows: TGTGCCACCAGCAGAGATGCCGACCGAATCGACTATGGCTACACCTTC. Translated: CATSRDADRIDYGYTF.

The chain recombines TRBV6-5 with TRBJ2-7; 7 positions agree with TRBD1. The CDR3 extends over 13 amino acids. In germline, CDR1 is MNHEY, CDR2 SVGAGI. V gave up 5 bases and J gave up 5 bases; unmatched junction bases: 6. The CDR3, as DNA: TGTGCCAGCAGTAAGACAGGGCTTAACGAGCAGTACTTC. Protein sequence: CASSKTGLNEQYF.

This clone was found a few times. This chain links TRBV5-1 with TRBJ1-5, with TRBD1 matching over 9 bases. Germline V lookup: CDR1 SGHRS, CDR2 YFSETQ. V shed 4 bases, J shed 7 bases, and the junction held 6 bases outside the gene matches. CDR3 length: 14 amino acids. The CDR3 spells CASSVGQGDQPQHF. CDR3 nucleotides: TGCGCCAGCAGCGTGGGACAGGGAGACCAGCCCCAGCATTTT.

The gene calls are TRBV18 and TRBJ2-7; 7 positions agree with TRBD1. The CDR3 totals 16 residues. V lost 4 bases, J lost 1 base, and 10 bases stayed unmatched. Germline CDR1 reads KGHSH; CDR2 reads LQKENI. The CDR3 nucleotides are TGTGCCAGCTCACGGGCTACAGGGGAATTATCCTACGAGCAGTACTTC. Amino acids: CASSRATGELSYEQYF. Supplemented by reference TRBV18 and TRBJ2-7, the full variable domain reads NAGVMQNPRHLVRRRGQEARLRCSPMKGHSHVYWYRQLPEEGLKFMVYLQKENIIDESGMPKERFSAEFPKEGPSILRIQQVVRGDSAAYFCASSRATGELSYEQYFGPGTRLTVT.

This clone was observed once. This chain links TRBV4-2 with TRBJ2-3; 8 bases fit TRBD2. The CDR3 is made up of 18 amino acids. Germline V gene data show CDR1 as LGHNA and CDR2 as YNFKEQ. J was trimmed by 2 bases and V by 2 bases; bases with no gene match: 12. The CDR3 DNA is TGTGCCAGCAGCCAAAATACCGGGGGGGCCATTTACACAGATACGCAGTATTTT. It encodes CASSQNTGGAIYTDTQYF.

The CDR3 region has the DNA TGCGCCAGCAGCTTGCAGCGCGGGGCGAACACCGGGGAGCTGTTTTTT. Protein sequence: CASSLQRGANTGELFF. The chain couples TRBV5-1 to TRBJ2-2, with D tentatively TRBD2 (6 bases). This CDR3 is 16 amino acids long. Trimming stripped 1 base from V and 0 bases from J, with 10 bases between. Germline values: CDR1 SGHRS, CDR2 YFSETQ.

The chain links TRBV5-1 to TRBJ2-3; TRBD2 matches at 8 bases. The CDR3 length is 15 residues. Germline V gene sequence: CDR1 SGHRS, CDR2 YFSETQ. V was clipped by 4 bases and J by 4 bases; unmatched bases: 8. The CDR3 nucleotides are TGCGCCAGCAGCCCCAGCGGGGGCCGGGCAGATACGCAGTATTTT. Its translation is CASSPSGGRADTQYF.

The gene calls are TRBV7-8 and TRBJ1-5; weak D call: TRBD1 (6 bases). V was pared by 4 bases and J by 7 bases, with 11 bases between. Germline-derived CDR1 and CDR2 are SGHVS and FQNEAQ. The CDR3 is 13 residues long. The CDR3 spells CASSSRGEQPQHF. CDR3 nucleotides: TGTGCCAGCAGCTCCAGGGGCGAACAGCCCCAGCATTTT.

The chain has TRBV10-2 and TRBJ2-3; D is perhaps TRBD1 (6 bases). The germline V and J ends were trimmed by 7 bases and 6 bases, with 11 bases remaining between them. The CDR3 has 12 amino acids. Germline CDR1 reads WSHSY; CDR2 reads SAAADI. The DNA for the CDR3 is TGCGCCAGCAATGGGGGCGGGGATACGCAGTATTTT. Protein product: CASNGGGDTQYF.

This clone was counted once. V gene TRBV5-1 combines with J gene TRBJ2-7; D remains unclear. Between the trimmed V and J ends, which lost 0 bases and 0 bases, there was a span of 13 bases. The CDR3 has 16 residues. Germline V lookup: CDR1 SGHRS, CDR2 YFSETQ. The CDR3 DNA is TGCGCCAGCAGCTTGGGTGCTGGGCTCGCCTCCTACGAGCAGTACTTC. It translates to CASSLGAGLASYEQYF.

The chain joins TRBV5-1 to TRBJ1-5; possibly TRBD1 for D (6 bases). Germline CDR1 reads SGHRS; CDR2 reads YFSETQ. V gave up 0 bases and J gave up 7 bases, with 11 bases separating them. The CDR3 covers 14 residues. CDR3 sequence: CASSLGGQGQPQHF. CDR3 nucleotides: TGCGCCAGCAGCTTGGGGGGGCAAGGCCAGCCCCAGCATTTT.

V is TRBV6-5 and J is TRBJ1-5; possible D gene TRBD1, 6 bases. V gave up 6 bases and J gave up 2 bases, with 11 bases separating them. This CDR3 spans 14 amino acids. Looked up from germline, CDR1 is MNHEY and CDR2 is SVGAGI. This CDR3 reads CASSRRQGNQPQHF. The CDR3 DNA reads as TGTGCCAGCAGCCGACGACAGGGCAATCAGCCCCAGCATTTT.

J is TRBJ2-5 and V is TRBV5-1; D might be TRBD1 or TRBD2, each matching 5 bases. This CDR3 comprises 15 residues. Germline V gene sequence: CDR1 SGHRS, CDR2 YFSETQ. V lost 4 bases to trimming and J lost 4 bases, with 17 bases between them. CDR3 bases: TGCGCCAGCAGCACTGGGGGAAGCGGTGGAGAGACCCAGTACTTC. Its protein is CASSTGGSGGETQYF.

The chain employs TRBV4-1 and TRBJ1-1, with a weak D call TRBD1 (6 bases). Trimming removed 3 bases from V and 4 bases from J, with 12 bases in between. CDR1 is MGHRA and CDR2 is YSYEKL in the germline V gene. The CDR3 is 14 residues long. In nucleotides, the CDR3 is TGCGCCAGCAGCCACGGGGGCAAGGGCACTGAAGCTTTCTTT. Its protein is CASSHGGKGTEAFF.

This clone is a singleton in its sample. The chain links TRBV12-5 to TRBJ1-6; D is perhaps TRBD1 (6 bases). V was trimmed by 9 bases and J by 4 bases, leaving 13 bases between them. The CDR3 consists of 14 residues. Germline V gives CDR1 LGHNT, CDR2 FRNRAP. CDR3 in amino acids: CASGRGIYNSPLHF. CDR3 bases: TGTGCTAGCGGGAGGGGGATATATAATTCACCCCTCCACTTT.

The chain links TRBV18 to TRBJ2-7; 11 bases are shared with TRBD1. The junction had 13 bases not matched to a gene; V was cut back by 4 bases and J by 5 bases. There are 17 residues in the CDR3. Germline loops: CDR1 KGHSH, CDR2 LQKENI. In DNA form, the CDR3 reads TGTGCCAGCTCACTCCATTCGCCCGGGACAGGGGGGAACGAGCAGTACTTC. Protein product: CASSLHSPGTGGNEQYF.

J is TRBJ2-3 and V is TRBV6-6; 12 nucleotides agree with TRBD2. Germline CDR1 is MNHNY and CDR2 is SVGAGI (reference sequence). The CDR3 sequence is 14 residues long. Losses at the gene ends were 9 bases for V and 7 bases for J; bases not matched to a gene: 8. The CDR3 here is CASTPSGGAYTQYF. In DNA, the CDR3 is TGTGCCAGTACTCCTAGCGGGGGGGCCTATACGCAGTATTTT.

The chain is built from TRBV11-2 and TRBJ2-7; the match to TRBD2 covers 8 bases. The V and J ends lost 1 base and 3 bases, in that order; junction bases with no gene match: 8. The length of the CDR3 is 16 residues. In germline, CDR1 is SGHAT, CDR2 FQNNGV. The CDR3 DNA follows: TGTGCCAGCAGCTTAGTTGCGGGGGGCCAAATCTACGAGCAGTACTTC. Amino acid sequence: CASSLVAGGQIYEQYF.

The V call is TRBV25-1, the J call TRBJ2-1; 8 bases are a match to TRBD1. The trim removed 4 bases at V and 9 bases at J, leaving 11 bases unmatched. Germline loops: CDR1 MGHDK, CDR2 SYGVNS. The CDR3 is 15 amino acids. This chain's CDR3 is CASSASGTGQGEQFF. DNA of the CDR3: TGTGCCAGCAGTGCATCCGGGACAGGCCAGGGTGAGCAGTTCTTC.

V and J are TRBV9 and TRBJ1-5; D remains ambiguous. With 0 bases removed from V and 2 bases from J, the gap between germline ends came to 9 bases. The germline CDR1 and CDR2 sequences are SGDLS and YYNGEE. CDR3 size: 15 residues. CDR3 sequence (DNA): TGTGCCAGCAGCGTAGGCGTCACGGGCAATCAGCCCCAGCATTTT. Protein product: CASSVGVTGNQPQHF.